This is a list of T cell receptor beta chains from one sample in a study of T-cell memory formation after mild COVID-19. TCRdb re-analysed the 5' RACE reads in MiXCR, keeping a single row per CDR3 protein. The sample records under 350,000 distinct CDR3 sequences, roughly 17% being singletons. Sequencing used PBMCs or a T cell subset sorted from them (not recorded which). These receptors were obtained from a man in his late teens or twenties who had mild COVID-19 (a few samples of this study predate the infection). Cell type and time point are not known. Each CDR3 is given without its conserved first and last residue. Fields, in order: J gene, clone size, V gene, CDR3 length, CDR3 protein. Clone size appears in some rows only: once, few, many, or a class for an expanded clone.

TRBJ2-2 few TRBV5-1 13 ASSDINRNTGELF
TRBJ1-6 few TRBV7-9 13 ASSWEGRVGSPLH
TRBJ1-1 NA TRBV30 9 AWIGRAEAF
TRBJ2-5 NA TRBV20-1 12 SARVWDRKETQY
TRBJ2-2 NA TRBV4-1 13 ASSQGLRGSGELF
TRBJ1-2 few TRBV7-9 11 ASSLEAGDGYT
TRBJ2-2 NA TRBV2 13 ASSPGTGVGGELF
TRBJ2-5 few TRBV7-2 12 ASSIYRGLETQY
TRBJ1-4 NA TRBV3-1 14 ASSQVGQSTNEKLF
TRBJ1-2 NA TRBV5-1 10 ASSAQGDGYT
TRBJ1-1 few TRBV29-1 13 SVELGKGTNTEAF
TRBJ1-2 NA TRBV18 13 ASSLRQGIDYGYT
TRBJ2-5 NA TRBV28 14 ASSSRPGRSGGTQY
TRBJ1-2 few TRBV20-1 11 STSRGLLYGYT
TRBJ2-7 NA TRBV12-3/TRBV12-4 15 ASSLGERREPSYEQY
TRBJ2-2 few TRBV5-1 14 ASSSGTQLSTGELF
TRBJ1-1 NA TRBV25-1 11 ASSPTGGKGAF
TRBJ2-1 many TRBV20-1 13 SAPRTGWSYNEQF
TRBJ2-2 many TRBV5-1 15 ASRREPGGSGTGELF
TRBJ2-5 NA TRBV5-6 13 ASSRRTGAGETQY
TRBJ1-6 few TRBV5-1 12 ASSFRVSNSPLH
TRBJ2-7 few TRBV7-8 13 ASSLHPGLAYEQY
TRBJ1-1 few TRBV5-1 14 ASCLTPGASFTEAF
TRBJ1-5 once TRBV12-3/TRBV12-4 12 ASSLTMDNQPQH
TRBJ2-7 NA TRBV5-5 12 ASSPLGGSYEQY
TRBJ2-5 few TRBV7-9 15 ASSEPPATGGQETQY
TRBJ1-4 NA TRBV29-1 14 SVGGHDNGANEKLF
TRBJ1-6 few TRBV2 13 ANRQGRDANSPLH
TRBJ1-2 many TRBV4-3 15 ASSPERTVNLRYGYT
TRBJ2-7 few TRBV4-1 13 ASSLGPGEWAEQY
TRBJ2-6 NA TRBV15 13 ATSGGITGANVLT
TRBJ2-3 few TRBV11-2 11 ASSLEEGDTQY
TRBJ2-1 NA TRBV7-6 13 ASSLEAGPYNEQF
TRBJ2-3 few TRBV7-2 12 ASSGRLSTDTQY
TRBJ1-2 NA TRBV3-1 12 ASSRSDPSDGYT
TRBJ2-7 NA TRBV5-6 10 ASSTNDYEQY
TRBJ1-1 few TRBV10-3 13 AISERQATNTEAF
TRBJ2-2 NA TRBV4-3 16 ASSQDLVAGGNAGELF
TRBJ2-3 few TRBV6-4 12 ASSDGLGTDTQY
TRBJ2-4 NA TRBV12-5 14 ASGSQPSLAKNIQY
TRBJ1-1 few TRBV29-1 11 SVAFRQYTEAF
TRBJ2-5 NA TRBV7-2 15 ASSLVIGHPSRETQY
TRBJ2-3 NA TRBV12-3/TRBV12-4 9 ASRNFDTQY
TRBJ1-1 NA TRBV5-1 12 ASSFDWGNTEAF
TRBJ2-7 many TRBV6-2/TRBV6-3 9 ASSSFYEQY
TRBJ2-5 NA TRBV29-1 10 SVGTGQETQY
TRBJ1-5 few TRBV6-1 15 ASRPRRPRHSNQPQH
TRBJ1-6 once TRBV5-8 11 ASSLFRNSPLH
TRBJ2-1 many TRBV11-3 12 ASSLGGDDNEQF
TRBJ2-1 many TRBV7-6 11 ASSPAGSNEQF
TRBJ2-1 many TRBV6-5 9 ASTNYNEQF
TRBJ2-7 few TRBV5-1 13 ASSLAGDPGDEQY
TRBJ1-1 few TRBV29-1 13 SVEGASRGNTEAF
TRBJ2-1 many TRBV15 14 ATSRDYGLANNEQF
TRBJ2-1 many TRBV10-3 13 AISESSVDGDEQF
TRBJ1-5 few TRBV6-6 13 ASRNPRGSDQPQH
TRBJ2-3 many TRBV9 10 ASSGRTDTQY
TRBJ2-3 NA TRBV4-2 14 ASSQPKAGYPDTQY